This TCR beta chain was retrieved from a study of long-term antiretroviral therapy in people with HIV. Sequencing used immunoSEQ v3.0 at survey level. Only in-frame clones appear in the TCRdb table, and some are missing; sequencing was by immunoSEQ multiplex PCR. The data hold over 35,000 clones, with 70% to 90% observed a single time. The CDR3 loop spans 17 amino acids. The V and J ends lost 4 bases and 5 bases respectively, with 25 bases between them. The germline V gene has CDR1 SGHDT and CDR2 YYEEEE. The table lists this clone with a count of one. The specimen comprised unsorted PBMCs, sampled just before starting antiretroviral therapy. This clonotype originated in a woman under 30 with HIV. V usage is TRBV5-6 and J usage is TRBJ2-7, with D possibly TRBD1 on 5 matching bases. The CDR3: CASSLLRQLGRADEQYF. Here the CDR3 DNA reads TGTGCCAGCAGCCTCCTGCGGCAGTTAGGCAGGGCCGACGAGCAGTACTTC.